This TCR beta chain was captured by sequencing in a study of blood T cell repertoires in COVID-19. In the source study's methods: Researchers report that nucleated cell counts were estimated from reference gene primer amplification. Clones were sequenced by immunoSEQ multiplex PCR, and TCRdb holds only the in-frame ones, with some missing. The D gene and trimming were derived from the DNA, and the V and J assignments and clone size from that table. The sample shows fewer than 250,000 clones, 65% to 90% of them seen only once. V trimming: 6 bases; J trimming: 4 bases; junction bases outside the gene matches: 8. This CDR3 contains 15 residues. In germline, CDR1 is SGHTA, CDR2 FQGNSA.

The sequencing input was peripheral blood. This clonotype originated in a woman in her sixties or seventies with acute or convalescent COVID-19. The gene calls are TRBV7-2 and TRBJ2-3; 9 bases map to TRBD2. The CDR3 protein is CASRQPGLASDTQYF. The DNA for the CDR3 is TGTGCCAGCAGACAACCGGGACTAGCATCAGATACGCAGTATTTT.